This TCR beta chain was recovered during a study of metastatic and nonmetastatic thyroid tumors. About the study: Repertoires from blood and tumor or nodule tissue of malignant and benign thyroid patients were compared.

This CDR3 has 14 amino acids. J gave up 6 bases and V 4 bases, and 9 bases lay outside the gene matches. The germline V gene has CDR1 SGHDT and CDR2 YYEEEE. Study results and caveats: Relative to benign nodules, malignant thyroid tumors were reportedly characterized by significantly elevated TCR beta diversity in blood and tumor.

In the original processing: Variation in CDR3 across clinicopathological groups served as the basis for constructing a distant-metastasis classifier in papillary thyroid cancer. With MiXCR, TCRdb called clones anew from the PCR reads. The V and J calls and clone size come from TCRdb's table, not from the authors' own analysis. Seen here are approximately 20,000 clones, around 12% observed once, and the top ten hold approximately 25%. Thyroid surgery had not been preceded by any treatment in any patient. This clone was counted at least ten times. Its antigen is currently unknown. Source material: blood. The rearrangement joins TRBV5-6 to TRBJ2-7; 8 bases fit TRBD2. This TCR was recovered from a female donor with papillary thyroid cancer or a benign thyroid nodule (not recorded which). Some clones in this sample may be carry-over from other donors' samples. DNA for the CDR3: TGTGCCAGCAGCCCCGGGTTAGCGGGGCTCGAGCAGTACTTC. Translating gives CASSPGLAGLEQYF.